Listed here are 15 T cell receptor beta chains from one sample, sequenced in a study of T cells after posttransplantation cyclophosphamide. Produced via immunoSEQ multiplex PCR; TCRdb's table is partial and in-frame only. The table lists 40,000 to 45,000 clones, no singletons, with approximately 2% in the top ten. The source material was PBMCs. All receptors come from a man aged 35 to 55 in good health, CMV-negative, and a related stem cell transplant donor.

The table lists this clone with many counts. The chain recombines TRBV11-3 with TRBJ2-7, with D tentatively TRBD2 (5 bases). The CDR3 spans 13 residues. Trimming shortened V by 5 bases and J by 5 bases, and 13 bases separated the two germline ends. CDR1 and CDR2 from the germline V gene are SGHNT and YENEEA. CDR3 DNA: TGTGCCAGCAGCCCTAGATCGGGAAACGAGCAGTACGTC. This gives the protein CASSPRSGNEQYV.

This clone was detected many times. The rearrangement joins TRBV7-9 to TRBJ2-4, with 9 positions matching TRBD1. Trimming removed 5 bases from V and 2 bases from J; junction bases left unmatched: 10. CDR3 size: 17 residues. Germline CDR1 SEHNR, CDR2 FQNEAQ (reference sequence). The CDR3 DNA follows: TGTGCCAGCAGCCCGGGACAGGGAGTTTTGTCCAAAAACATTCAGTACTTC. Its translation: CASSPGQGVLSKNIQYF.

This clone has more than one count but fewer than ten. The chain has TRBV18 and TRBJ2-5, with 9 nucleotides matching TRBD2. The CDR3 has 15 amino acids. The junction had 4 bases not matched to a gene; V was cut back by 3 bases and J by 2 bases. Germline V gene data show CDR1 as KGHSH and CDR2 as LQKENI. CDR3 nucleotides: TGTGCCAGCTCACCGCGGGGGGGGAGGCAAGAGACCCAGTACTTC. Its protein product is CASSPRGGRQETQYF.

This clone was counted ten times or more. The chain links TRBV11-2 to TRBJ1-1; the D gene is possibly TRBD1 (6 bases). Germline values: CDR1 SGHAT, CDR2 FQNNGV. This CDR3 region has 14 residues. Trimming took 4 bases from V and 11 from J, leaving 20 bases between them. The CDR3, as DNA: TGTGCCAGCAGCTCGCAAGCCGGGACAACGTTGGCTTTCTTT. Translated, it gives CASSSQAGTTLAFF.

In this sample, this clone turned up many times. The chain is built from TRBV6-1 and TRBJ1-2; maybe TRBD1 (6 bases). Trimming removed 4 bases from V and 3 bases from J, with 9 bases in between. Germline V gene data show CDR1 as MNHNS and CDR2 as SASEGT. The CDR3 has 13 residues. The CDR3 DNA sequence: TGTGCCAGCAGTGCAAGACAGGACTATGGCTACACCTTC. Its protein is CASSARQDYGYTF.

This clone was found many times. The V call is TRBV2, the J call TRBJ2-7; 11 bases are shared with TRBD1. CDR3 size: 17 residues. CDR1 and CDR2 from the germline V gene are SNHLY and FYNNEI. Trimming at V came to 6 bases and at J to 2 bases, leaving 12 bases not matched to a gene. CDR3 sequence reads: CASSEDRGRSRTYEQYV. Here the CDR3 DNA reads TGTGCCAGCAGCGAGGACAGGGGGCGGAGTAGAACCTACGAGCAGTACGTC.

This clone was seen at least ten times. The chain links TRBV29-1 to TRBJ1-1, with unresolved D. V lost 3 bases and J 5 bases, leaving 13 bases between the germline ends. The germline gives CDR1 SQVTM, CDR2 ANQGSEA. This CDR3 has 13 residues. In DNA form, the CDR3 reads TGCAGCGTTGAGGCAGGTTCGGGAACTGAAGCTTTCTTT. Encoded protein: CSVEAGSGTEAFF.

This clone was seen ten or more times. The chain couples TRBV7-9 to TRBJ2-3; 7 nucleotides align to TRBD2. Trimming at V came to 0 bases and at J to 1 base, leaving 1 base not matched to a gene. Per the germline V gene, CDR1 is SEHNR and CDR2 is FQNEAQ (reference sequence). This CDR3 region has 15 residues. CDR3 residues: CASSLATSGTDTQYF. CDR3 bases: TGTGCCAGCAGCTTAGCTACTAGCGGCACAGATACGCAGTATTTT.

Ten or more counts support this clone. This chain connects TRBV6-5 to TRBJ2-2; D is unresolved. Trimming shortened V by 10 bases and J by 1 base, and 13 bases separated the two germline ends. Germline V gene data show CDR1 as MNHEY and CDR2 as SVGAGI. The CDR3 contains 14 residues. The CDR3 region has the DNA TGTGCCACCCGATCTGGGCTGAACACCGGGGAGCTGTTTTTT. Residues: CATRSGLNTGELFF.

This clone was observed at least ten times. J is TRBJ2-3 and V is TRBV18; no definite D call. Germline V gene data show CDR1 as KGHSH and CDR2 as LQKENI. This CDR3 is 14 amino acids long. V was trimmed by 3 bases and J by 1 base, leaving 8 bases between them. The CDR3 sequence: CASSPLPRTDTQYF. The CDR3 nucleotides read TGTGCCAGCTCACCCCTCCCCCGCACAGATACGCAGTATTTT.

This clone showed up many times. The chain has TRBV4-1 and TRBJ1-1, with 7 bases identical to TRBD1. With 4 bases clipped from V and 6 bases from J, the junction kept 17 bases outside the gene matches. The CDR3 covers 17 residues. CDR1 is MGHRA and CDR2 is YSYEKL in the germline V gene. The CDR3 coding sequence is TGCGCCAGCAGCCGGTTAGACAGGGAGCAGCGGGGGGCTGAAGCTTTCTTT. Protein sequence: CASSRLDREQRGAEAFF.

This clone was recorded many times. The V gene is TRBV18, the J gene TRBJ2-2, with 7 bases that match TRBD2. The V segment lost 1 base and the J segment 4 bases; nucleotides outside the gene matches: 6. Germline CDR1 reads KGHSH; CDR2 reads LQKENI. The CDR3 runs to 16 residues. The DNA for the CDR3 is TGTGCCAGCTCACCACTCCCTAGCGGAGCCACCGGGGAGCTGTTTTTT. It is translated as CASSPLPSGATGELFF.

This clone was seen many times. This chain connects TRBV19 to TRBJ1-2; no clear D gene. The CDR3 consists of 15 residues. Deletions cut 3 bases from V and 6 bases from J, with 17 bases between. Germline V CDR1 and CDR2: LNHDA, SQIVND (reference sequence). The chain's CDR3 is CASSIRLKDGDGYTF. CDR3 sequence (DNA): TGTGCCAGTAGTATCCGATTAAAGGATGGAGATGGCTACACCTTC.

Written as DNA, the CDR3 is TGTGCCAGCAGCGCCAGTGGGGGGGCTTGGGAGACCCAGTACTTC. Translating it yields CASSASGGAWETQYF. This chain links TRBV9 with TRBJ2-5, with D possibly TRBD2 on 7 matching bases. The CDR3 runs 15 residues. Germline V gives CDR1 SGDLS, CDR2 YYNGEE. V was clipped by 3 bases and J by 5 bases, with 17 bases between them.

In this sample, this clone turned up many times. This sequence joins TRBV11-1 and TRBJ2-1; D is possibly TRBD2 (5 bases). Germline V lookup: CDR1 SGHAT, CDR2 FQDESV (reference sequence). V was shortened by 1 base and J by 8 bases, with 9 bases between the two germline ends. The CDR3 is 13 residues long. This CDR3 is CASSLGGGDEQFF. CDR3 bases: TGTGCCAGCAGCTTAGGTGGAGGTGATGAGCAGTTCTTC.